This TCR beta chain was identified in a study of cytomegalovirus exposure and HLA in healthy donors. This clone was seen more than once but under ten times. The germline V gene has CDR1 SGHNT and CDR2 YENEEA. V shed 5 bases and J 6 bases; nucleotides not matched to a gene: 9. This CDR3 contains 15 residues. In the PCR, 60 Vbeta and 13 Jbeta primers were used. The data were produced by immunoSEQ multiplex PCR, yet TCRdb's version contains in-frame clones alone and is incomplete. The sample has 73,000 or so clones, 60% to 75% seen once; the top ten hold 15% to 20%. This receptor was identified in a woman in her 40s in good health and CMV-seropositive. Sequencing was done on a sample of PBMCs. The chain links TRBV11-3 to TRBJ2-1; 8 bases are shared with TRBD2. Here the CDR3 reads CASSPGTRRGNEQFF. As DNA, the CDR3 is TGTGCCAGCAGCCCGGGGACTAGAAGGGGCAATGAGCAGTTCTTC.